The 13 T cell receptor beta chains reported below all come from one sample, sequenced in a study of blood T cell repertoires in COVID-19. Sequenced by immunoSEQ multiplex PCR; TCRdb stores in-frame clones only, minus some. The sample has fewer than 250,000 clones; 84% are singletons. The material sequenced was PBMCs or T cells enriched from blood (not recorded which). These receptors were obtained from a woman between 40 and 55 years old who had recovered from COVID-19.

This chain connects TRBV7-3 to TRBJ2-1; 8 bases map to TRBD2. The CDR3 runs to 12 residues. V was clipped by 5 bases and J by 9 bases; unmatched bases: 3. CDR1 and CDR2 from the germline V gene are SGHTA and FQGTGA. The CDR3 here is CASSPGGSEQFF. DNA of the CDR3: TGTGCCAGCAGCCCGGGGGGGTCTGAGCAGTTCTTC.

The J gene is TRBJ2-7, the V gene TRBV5-1; 8 positions match TRBD2. Germline V gene lookup returns CDR1 SGHRS and CDR2 YFSETQ. J lost 4 bases, V lost 4 bases, and 10 bases had no gene match. The CDR3 is made up of 15 amino acids. The CDR3 is CASSPPAGGWYEQYF. CDR3 coding DNA: TGCGCCAGCAGCCCCCCGGCGGGAGGTTGGTACGAGCAGTACTTC.

The chain recombines TRBV19 with TRBJ2-2; possible D gene TRBD2, 6 bases. This CDR3 contains 15 residues. Germline CDR1 is LNHDA and CDR2 is SQIVND (reference sequence). Trimming pared 6 bases from V and 7 bases from J, leaving 18 bases between. This CDR3 is CASRTSWGQNGELFF. The CDR3 DNA sequence: TGTGCCAGTAGGACTAGTTGGGGCCAGAACGGGGAGCTGTTTTTT.

This chain connects TRBV5-1 to TRBJ1-1; 7 bases agree with TRBD1. Germline CDR1 and CDR2: SGHRS and YFSETQ. The CDR3 contains 15 residues. J gave up 0 bases and V 3 bases, and 5 bases lay outside the gene matches. This CDR3 reads CASSSGQMLNTEAFF. The CDR3 DNA sequence: TGCGCCAGCAGCTCGGGACAGATGTTGAACACTGAAGCTTTCTTT.

The table lists this clone with a count of one. J is TRBJ2-1 and V is TRBV12-5; no clear D gene. This CDR3 region has 14 residues. The germline V gene has CDR1 LGHNT and CDR2 FRNRAP. Trimming took off 1 base at V and 6 bases at J, with 10 bases between the two ends. The CDR3 reads CASGLGLSINEQFF. CDR3 nucleotide sequence: TGTGCTAGTGGTTTGGGACTCTCTATCAATGAGCAGTTCTTC. Together with reference TRBV12-5 and TRBJ2-1, the CDR3 gives the full variable domain: DARVTQTPRHKVTEMGQEVTMRCQPILGHNTVFWYRQTMMQGLELLAYFRNRAPLDDSGMPKDRFSAEMPDATLATLKIQPSEPRDSAVYFCASGLGLSINEQFFGPGTRLTVL.

This clone appeared a few times. The chain uses TRBV9 and TRBJ2-7, with D possibly matching TRBD2 (5 bases). Germline V gives CDR1 SGDLS, CDR2 YYNGEE. Trimming pared 4 bases from V and 0 bases from J, leaving 8 bases between. The CDR3 loop spans 13 amino acids. The CDR3 bases are TGTGCCAGCAGCCCCGGGATCTCCTACGAGCAGTACTTC. Amino acids: CASSPGISYEQYF.

The J gene is TRBJ1-4, the V gene TRBV6-5; the D gene is possibly TRBD1 (6 bases). Germline V gene lookup returns CDR1 MNHEY and CDR2 SVGAGI. The CDR3 covers 13 residues. The V and J ends lost 8 bases and 2 bases respectively, with 9 bases between them. CDR3 residues: CASSGETNEKLFF. The CDR3 region has the DNA TGTGCCAGCTCAGGGGAGACTAATGAAAAACTGTTTTTT.

A single count supports this clone. The V and J genes are TRBV6-6 and TRBJ2-1; 8 nucleotides agree with TRBD2. Germline V gene lookup returns CDR1 MNHNY and CDR2 SVGAGI (reference sequence). V dropped 6 bases and J dropped 13; count of bases not matched to a gene: 5. The CDR3 covers 11 residues. CDR3 DNA: TGTGCCAGCAGCTACAGCGGGAGTCAGTTCTTC. Residues: CASSYSGSQFF.

A single count supports this clone. V and J are TRBV9 and TRBJ2-5, with TRBD2 identical over 11 bases. Looked up from germline, CDR1 is SGDLS and CDR2 is YYNGEE. CDR3 size: 18 residues. The J segment lost 1 base and the V segment lost 0 bases, leaving 8 bases of the junction unmatched. CDR3 bases: TGTGCCAGCAGCGTAGGGCTAGCGGGAGGAGGGTTCCAAGAGACCCAGTACTTC. Translated: CASSVGLAGGGFQETQYF.

The rearrangement links TRBV3-1 (or the pseudogene TRBV3-2) to TRBJ2-7; D is perhaps TRBD2 (5 bases). In germline, CDR1 is LGHDT, CDR2 YNNKEL (reference sequence). The CDR3 sequence is 14 residues long. Trimming cost V 4 bases and J 0 bases, with 10 bases left between them. The CDR3 loop reads CASSPSGYSYEQYF. The CDR3 DNA reads TGTGCCAGCAGCCCGAGCGGTTACTCCTACGAGCAGTACTTC.

V and J are TRBV5-1 and TRBJ2-5; perhaps TRBD1 as D (6 bases). This CDR3 has 19 amino acids. CDR1 is SGHRS, CDR2 YFSETQ, per germline. V lost 4 bases and J lost 2, with 27 bases in between. CDR3: CASSGQQGVGRASQETQYF. CDR3 coding DNA: TGCGCCAGCAGCGGACAGCAAGGGGTGGGCAGGGCGAGTCAAGAGACCCAGTACTTC.

The chain uses TRBV27 and TRBJ2-1; 10 nucleotides match TRBD2. V trimming: 4 bases; J trimming: 7 bases; junction bases outside the gene matches: 13. CDR1 is MNHEY, CDR2 SMNVEV, per germline (reference sequence). The CDR3 totals 17 residues. The CDR3 protein is CASSSYMLAGVGNEQFF. The CDR3 region has the DNA TGTGCCAGCAGTTCGTACATGCTAGCGGGAGTTGGTAATGAGCAGTTCTTC.

The chain carries TRBV3-1 (or the pseudogene TRBV3-2) and TRBJ2-2; D perhaps matches TRBD1 (6 bases). The CDR3 loop spans 14 amino acids. Germline CDR1 LGHDT, CDR2 YNNKEL (reference sequence). V was cut by 5 bases and J by 8 bases, with 15 bases left in between. The CDR3: CASSKLTGSGELFF. The CDR3 nucleotides read TGTGCCAGCAGCAAACTAACAGGGTCTGGGGAGCTGTTTTTT.